This T cell receptor (beta chain) was identified during a study of cytomegalovirus exposure and HLA in healthy donors. The study's findings and limits: Rare TCR sequences predominated, though certain public TCRs were found in many donors. Associated with cytomegalovirus, according to the listing, were 150 to 200 TCR beta chains.

TCRdb's copy holds only in-frame clones and misses some; the assay was immunoSEQ multiplex PCR. The table includes about 180,000 clones, 85% detected once. CDR3 length equals 16 residues. Trimming removed 6 bases from V and 3 bases from J; junction bases left unmatched: 7. Germline CDR1 LNHNV, CDR2 YYDKDF (reference sequence). This clone is a singleton in its sample. Its antigen remains unknown. The gene calls are TRBV15 and TRBJ2-1; 11 bases match TRBD2. This TCR came from a young man in good health and CMV-seropositive. The sample comprised PBMCs. CDR3 sequence reads: CATRDLAGGFYNEQFF. The CDR3 nucleotides read TGTGCCACCAGAGATCTAGCGGGGGGATTCTACAATGAGCAGTTCTTC.